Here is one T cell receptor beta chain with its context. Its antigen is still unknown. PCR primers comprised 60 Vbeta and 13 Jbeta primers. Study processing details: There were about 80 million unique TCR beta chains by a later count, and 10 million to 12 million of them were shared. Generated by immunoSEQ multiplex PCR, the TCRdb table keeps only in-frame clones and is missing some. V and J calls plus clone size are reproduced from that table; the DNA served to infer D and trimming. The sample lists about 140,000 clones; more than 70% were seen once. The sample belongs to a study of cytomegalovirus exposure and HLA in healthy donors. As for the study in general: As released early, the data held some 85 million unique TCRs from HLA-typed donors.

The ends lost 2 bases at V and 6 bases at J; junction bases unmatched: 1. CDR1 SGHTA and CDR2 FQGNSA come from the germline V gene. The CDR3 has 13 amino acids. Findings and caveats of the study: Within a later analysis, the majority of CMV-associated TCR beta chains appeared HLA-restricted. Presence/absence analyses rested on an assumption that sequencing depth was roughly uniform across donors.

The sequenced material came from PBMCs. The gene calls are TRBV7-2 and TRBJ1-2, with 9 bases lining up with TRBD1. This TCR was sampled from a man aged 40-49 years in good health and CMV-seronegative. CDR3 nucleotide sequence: TGTGCCAGCAGCTTAACAGGGGGCGATGGCTACACCTTC. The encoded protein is CASSLTGGDGYTF.